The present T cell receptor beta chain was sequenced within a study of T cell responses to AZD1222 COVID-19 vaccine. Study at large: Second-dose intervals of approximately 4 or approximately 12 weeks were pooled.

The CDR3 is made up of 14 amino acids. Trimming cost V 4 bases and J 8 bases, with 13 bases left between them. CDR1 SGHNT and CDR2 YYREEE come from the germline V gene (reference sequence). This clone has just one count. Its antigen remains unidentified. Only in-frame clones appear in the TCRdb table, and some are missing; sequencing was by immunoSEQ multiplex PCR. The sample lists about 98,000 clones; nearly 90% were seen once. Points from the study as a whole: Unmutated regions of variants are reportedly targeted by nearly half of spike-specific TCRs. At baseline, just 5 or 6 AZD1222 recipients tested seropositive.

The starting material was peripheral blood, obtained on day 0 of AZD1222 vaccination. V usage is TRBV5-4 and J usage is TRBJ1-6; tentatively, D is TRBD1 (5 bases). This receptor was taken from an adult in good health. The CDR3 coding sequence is TGTGCCAGCAGCACCCAGGGTGGGGATTCACCCCTCCACTTT. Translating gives CASSTQGGDSPLHF.